This T cell receptor (beta chain) appears in the sequencing data of a study of molecular identifiers for immune sequencing clone quantification. Germline CDR1 MNHEY, CDR2 SVGAGI. V lost 0 bases and J lost 5; bases outside the gene matches: 8. The CDR3 has 17 amino acids. TCRdb passed the PCR reads through MiXCR, listing each CDR3 protein once. The sample consists of about 86,000 distinct CDR3 sequences, around a quarter of them appearing once. Details on this clonotype: The antigen is undetermined. Possible read error: a much larger clone is one base away.

Study-level points and caveats: Clonotypes surpassing 20 RNA copies contained over 98% of effector molecules, versus under 1% in naive cells.

Sequencing libraries of naive CD8 cells derived from approximately 20,000 to 1,000,000 sorted cells with 10%, 30% or 50% RNA. Sample: naive CD8+ T cells from blood, with Jurkat cell RNA spiked in. The subset: FACS-sorted CD8+CD4-CCR7+CD45RA+ naive T cells. The clonotype comes from a human donor in good health. Some libraries in this study had Jurkat cell RNA spiked in. This chain links TRBV6-5 with TRBJ2-5, with 11 bases fitting TRBD2. The CDR3 DNA sequence: TGTGCCAGCAGTTACTCGACCGCTAGCGGGAGGCGCGAGACCCAGTACTTC. This translates into CASSYSTASGRRETQYF.